This passage covers 27 T cell receptor beta chains from one sample sequenced in a study of cytomegalovirus exposure and HLA in healthy donors. Vbeta (60) and Jbeta (13) primers were used in the PCR. TCRdb's table, derived via immunoSEQ multiplex PCR, lists solely in-frame clones and lacks some. This table holds about 190,000 clones, approximately 80% found once. The sample was PBMCs. These receptors were obtained from a woman younger than 45 in good health and CMV-seronegative.

This chain connects TRBV30 to TRBJ2-7; 12 positions agree with TRBD2. The CDR3 totals 15 residues. V was pared by 2 bases and J by 7 bases, with 9 bases of the junction left unmatched. Germline V gene sequence: CDR1 GTSNPN, CDR2 SVGIG (reference sequence). CDR3 sequence reads: CAWSLAGGPYVEQYF. As DNA, the CDR3 is TGTGCCTGGAGTCTAGCGGGAGGGCCATATGTTGAGCAGTACTTC.

In its sample, this clone was seen a few times. This rearrangement joins TRBV5-4 to TRBJ2-7; possible D gene TRBD1, 6 bases. CDR1 SGHNT and CDR2 YYREEE come from the germline V gene (reference sequence). The CDR3 sequence is 13 residues long. The V gene lost 4 bases and the J gene lost 7 bases, with 15 bases spanning the gap. The CDR3 nucleotides are TGTGCCAGCAGCCGGATGGGGGCCGGGGAGCAGTACTTC. Residues: CASSRMGAGEQYF. Full variable domain (missing parts from reference TRBV5-4 and TRBJ2-7): ETGVTQSPTHLIKTRGQQVTLRCSSQSGHNTVSWYQQALGQGPQFIFQYYREEENGRGNFPPRFSGLQFPNYSSELNVNALELDDSALYLCASSRMGAGEQYFGPGTRLTVT.

The V call is TRBV4-3, the J call TRBJ1-2, with no clear D. Trimming took off 2 bases at V and 4 bases at J, with 14 bases between the two ends. There are 15 residues in the CDR3. Germline loops: CDR1 LGHNA, CDR2 YSLEER. CDR3 in amino acids: CASSQSDGEIYGYTF. CDR3 coding DNA: TGCGCCAGCAGCCAATCGGACGGGGAAATCTATGGCTACACCTTC.

This sequence joins TRBV20-1 and TRBJ2-7, with D possibly matching TRBD2 (6 bases). Germline-derived CDR1 and CDR2 are DFQATT and SNEGSKA (reference sequence). There are 10 residues in the CDR3. With 7 bases removed from V and 3 bases from J, the gap between germline ends came to 7 bases. In DNA, the CDR3 is TGCAGTGGCGGGGACTACGAGCAGTACTTC. Residues: CSGGDYEQYF.

This sequence joins TRBV28 and TRBJ2-7; the D gene is possibly TRBD1 (6 bases). CDR3 length: 15 amino acids. V lost 4 bases and J lost 6, with 19 bases in between. CDR1 is MDHEN, CDR2 SYDVKM, per germline. CDR3 nucleotide sequence: TGTGCCAGCAGTTCTCCGGCAGGGGTAGGGAGCGAGCAGTACTTC. This encodes CASSSPAGVGSEQYF.

V is TRBV27 and J is TRBJ2-1; TRBD2 matches at 9 bases. Germline-derived CDR1 and CDR2 are MNHEY and SMNVEV (reference sequence). Trimming took 6 bases from V and 7 from J; bases not matched to a gene: 13. The CDR3 runs 16 residues. CDR3 DNA: TGTGCCAGCAGCAGAATAGCGGGAGTGTCGTTGAATGAGCAGTTCTTC. Encoded protein: CASSRIAGVSLNEQFF.

The chain is built from TRBV6-5 and TRBJ2-7; 8 positions match TRBD2. The CDR3 extends over 15 amino acids. Germline V gene data show CDR1 as MNHEY and CDR2 as SVGAGI. V lost 4 bases, J lost 0 bases, and 5 bases stayed unmatched. The CDR3, as DNA: TGTGCCAGCAGTTTGGGGCGGGAGGTCTCCTACGAGCAGTACTTC. Its protein is CASSLGREVSYEQYF.

The CDR3 DNA sequence: TGTGCCAGCAGTCACAGGGTCGACTATGGCTACACCTTC. Translated, it gives CASSHRVDYGYTF. The rearrangement uses TRBV7-9 and TRBJ1-2; D may be TRBD1 (6 bases). The V gene's germline CDR1 is SEHNR and CDR2 FQNEAQ (reference sequence). The CDR3 runs 13 residues. The V end was cut by 6 bases, the J end by 3 bases, with 11 bases between.

V gene TRBV27 combines with J gene TRBJ2-1, with D maybe TRBD2 (5 bases). CDR1 is MNHEY and CDR2 is SMNVEV in the germline V gene (reference sequence). V lost 5 bases and J 1 base, leaving 12 bases between the germline ends. The CDR3 covers 15 residues. The CDR3 DNA is TGTGCCAGCAGTCCACGGACTGCGTCCTACAATGAGCAGTTCTTC. Translating it yields CASSPRTASYNEQFF.

The gene calls are TRBV28 and TRBJ2-3; 8 nucleotides line up with TRBD2. The J segment lost 3 bases and the V segment lost 11 bases, leaving 7 bases of the junction unmatched. The CDR3 is 13 residues long. The germline CDR1 and CDR2 sequences are MDHEN and SYDVKM. CDR3 residues: CAYSGEETDTQYF. For the CDR3, the DNA is TGTGCCTATAGCGGGGAGGAGACAGATACGCAGTATTTT.

The chain is built from TRBV19 and TRBJ2-1; no definite D call. CDR1 is LNHDA, CDR2 SQIVND, per germline (reference sequence). This CDR3 has 15 residues. Trimming took off 3 bases at V and 8 bases at J, with 17 bases between the two ends. The CDR3, as DNA: TGTGCCAGTAGTATTGCGGTTACCTCCGGAGATGAGCAGTTCTTC. The encoded protein is CASSIAVTSGDEQFF.

This clone showed up just once. The chain recombines TRBV19 with TRBJ2-6, with D tentatively TRBD2 (5 bases). The length of the CDR3 is 17 residues. Germline CDR1 LNHDA, CDR2 SQIVND (reference sequence). Trimming took off 3 bases at V and 0 bases at J, with 12 bases between the two ends. The CDR3 DNA reads as TGTGCCAGTAGTATCGGGGTCGGAATCTCTGGGGCCAACGTCCTGACTTTC. Its protein is CASSIGVGISGANVLTF. Based on the CDR3 plus reference TRBV19 and TRBJ2-6, the full variable domain is DGGITQSPKYLFRKEGQNVTLSCEQNLNHDAMYWYRQDPGQGLRLIYYSQIVNDFQKGDIAEGYSVSREKKESFPLTVTSAQKNPTAFYLCASSIGVGISGANVLTFGAGSRLTVL.

In nucleotides, the CDR3 is TGTGCCAGCAGCTTAGATTTGGGGGAGGGGGGGCTTCGATACGAGCAGTACTTC. It encodes CASSLDLGEGGLRYEQYF. The chain is built from TRBV11-2 and TRBJ2-7; perhaps TRBD2 as D (7 bases). CDR1 is SGHAT, CDR2 FQNNGV, per germline. V lost 0 bases and J 4 bases, leaving 22 bases between the germline ends. The length of the CDR3 is 18 residues.

The rearrangement links TRBV29-1 to TRBJ2-3, with TRBD1 matching over 7 bases. CDR1 and CDR2 from the germline V gene are SQVTM and ANQGSEA. This CDR3 is 16 amino acids long. J lost 4 bases, V lost 4 bases, and 14 bases had no gene match. Here the CDR3 reads CSVAYPTGTEADTQYF. The CDR3 nucleotides read TGCAGCGTTGCCTATCCTACCGGGACAGAGGCAGATACGCAGTATTTT.

The chain joins TRBV4-1 to TRBJ1-5; tentatively, D is TRBD1 (6 bases). This CDR3 contains 17 residues. The germline gives CDR1 MGHRA, CDR2 YSYEKL. V was trimmed by 2 bases and J by 3 bases, leaving 17 bases between them. CDR3 in amino acids: CASSQNPGQTNNQPQHF. The CDR3 coding sequence is TGCGCCAGCAGCCAAAATCCCGGACAGACAAACAATCAGCCCCAGCATTTT.

The chain links TRBV27 to TRBJ1-6; D is possibly TRBD1 (5 bases). The germline V gene encodes CDR1 MNHEY and CDR2 SMNVEV (reference sequence). Deletions cut 3 bases from V and 9 bases from J, with 15 bases between. The CDR3 extends over 15 amino acids. Written as DNA, the CDR3 is TGTGCCAGCAGTTTGCTAAGGGGCGAGCTTTCACCCCTCCACTTT. Protein: CASSLLRGELSPLHF.

The chain combines TRBV10-3 with TRBJ2-3, with 9 bases matching TRBD2. Germline CDR1 reads ENHRY; CDR2 reads SYGVKD. The CDR3 has 15 residues. With V trimmed by 2 bases and J by 1 base, 1 base remained unmatched. The CDR3 DNA follows: TGTGCCATCAGTGAGGTAGCGGGGGGCACAGATACGCAGTATTTT. Protein: CAISEVAGGTDTQYF.

The chain combines TRBV5-1 with TRBJ1-1; D may be TRBD1 (5 bases). Trimming shortened V by 0 bases and J by 4 bases, and 7 bases separated the two germline ends. Germline CDR1 reads SGHRS; CDR2 reads YFSETQ. The CDR3 loop spans 13 amino acids. The CDR3 sequence: CASSLGGGTEAFF. CDR3 nucleotide sequence: TGCGCCAGCAGCTTGGGGGGGGGCACTGAAGCTTTCTTT.

This clone was found once. This chain links TRBV19 with TRBJ1-5, with 8 bases fitting TRBD1. CDR1 LNHDA and CDR2 SQIVND come from the germline V gene (reference sequence). The CDR3 consists of 15 residues. Trimming at V came to 2 bases and at J to 4 bases, leaving 4 bases not matched to a gene. CDR3 region: CASSIKQGDNQPQHF. CDR3 DNA: TGTGCCAGTAGTATAAAACAGGGGGATAATCAGCCCCAGCATTTT. Together with reference TRBV19 and TRBJ1-5, the CDR3 gives the full variable domain: DGGITQSPKYLFRKEGQNVTLSCEQNLNHDAMYWYRQDPGQGLRLIYYSQIVNDFQKGDIAEGYSVSREKKESFPLTVTSAQKNPTAFYLCASSIKQGDNQPQHFGDGTRLSIL.

A note on this clone: The junction and the germline gene differ at one end; a read error may be behind it. The chain has TRBV19 and TRBJ2-2, with D perhaps matching TRBD2 (6 bases). The germline V gene has CDR1 LNHDA and CDR2 SQIVND (reference sequence). The CDR3 covers 13 residues. The CDR3 nucleotides are TGTGCCAGTGTCGGGGTCTATACCGGGGGGCTGTTTTTT. This codes for CASVGVYTGGLFF. Supplemented by reference TRBV19 and TRBJ2-2, the full variable domain reads DGGITQSPKYLFRKEGQNVTLSCEQNLNHDAMYWYRQDPGQGLRLIYYSQIVNDFQKGDIAEGYSVSREKKESFPLTVTSAQKNPTAFYLCASVGVYTGGLFFGEGSRLTVL.

This clone was found a few times. The chain carries TRBV4-1 and TRBJ2-7; 11 bases are shared with TRBD2. Germline CDR1 MGHRA, CDR2 YSYEKL. The V gene end was trimmed by 1 base and the J gene end by 3 bases; junction bases not matched to a gene: 2. This CDR3 comprises 15 residues. The CDR3 loop is CASSQAGTSGYEQYF. In DNA form, the CDR3 reads TGCGCCAGCAGCCAAGCCGGGACTAGCGGCTACGAGCAGTACTTC.

The chain joins TRBV11-3 to TRBJ1-5; maybe TRBD1 (5 bases). V was pared by 2 bases and J by 9 bases, with 23 bases between. The germline V gene has CDR1 SGHNT and CDR2 YENEEA. The CDR3 runs to 17 residues. The chain's CDR3 is CASSLRVARDFGLPQHF. The CDR3 DNA sequence: TGTGCCAGCAGCTTAAGAGTGGCAAGGGACTTCGGATTGCCCCAGCATTTT.

The chain links TRBV19 to TRBJ1-4; 9 bases match TRBD1. This CDR3 has 15 amino acids. The J segment lost 6 bases and the V segment lost 7 bases, leaving 9 bases of the junction unmatched. Germline V gives CDR1 LNHDA, CDR2 SQIVND (reference sequence). The CDR3: CASKHPGQGHEKLFF. CDR3 sequence (DNA): TGTGCCAGTAAACACCCCGGACAGGGGCATGAAAAACTGTTTTTT.

The chain couples TRBV19 to TRBJ2-7, with 8 bases fitting TRBD1. The CDR3 is 15 amino acids. V trimming: 5 bases; J trimming: 7 bases; junction bases outside the gene matches: 13. Germline lookup yields CDR1 LNHDA and CDR2 SQIVND (reference sequence). The CDR3 DNA follows: TGTGCCAGTAGTCCCGGCGGGCAGGGGGCCGAGGAGCAGTACTTC. This codes for CASSPGGQGAEEQYF.

The chain has TRBV4-3 and TRBJ2-6, with D uncertain. The ends were cut back, 6 bases at V and 4 bases at J, with 16 bases in the middle. CDR1 and CDR2 (germline): LGHNA, YSLEER. The CDR3 has 16 amino acids. This CDR3 is CASSRKRVSGANVLTF. In nucleotides, the CDR3 is TGCGCCAGCAGTCGAAAACGGGTTTCCGGGGCCAACGTCCTGACTTTC.

The rearrangement links TRBV7-8 to TRBJ2-7; D may be TRBD1 (6 bases). V shed 0 bases and J shed 4 bases, with 10 bases lying between them. Germline loops: CDR1 SGHVS, CDR2 FQNEAQ. The CDR3 covers 14 residues. CDR3 sequence: CASSLAWDKYEQYF. Here the CDR3 DNA reads TGTGCCAGCAGCTTAGCCTGGGACAAGTACGAGCAGTACTTC.

The chain employs TRBV19 and TRBJ2-3; the match to TRBD2 covers 11 bases. The CDR3 has 16 amino acids. The junction had 7 bases not matched to a gene; V was cut back by 4 bases and J by 4 bases. Germline V gene data show CDR1 as LNHDA and CDR2 as SQIVND (reference sequence). Here the CDR3 DNA reads TGTGCCAGTAGTACTTTCGGGACTAGCGGTTCAGATACGCAGTATTTT. Translating it yields CASSTFGTSGSDTQYF. The entire variable domain, with the rest obtained from reference TRBV19 and TRBJ2-3, is as follows: DGGITQSPKYLFRKEGQNVTLSCEQNLNHDAMYWYRQDPGQGLRLIYYSQIVNDFQKGDIAEGYSVSREKKESFPLTVTSAQKNPTAFYLCASSTFGTSGSDTQYFGPGTRLTVL.